This T cell receptor beta chain was sequenced for a study of HIV-infected patients and healthy controls. Study-level information: The CD4:CD8 ratio increased slightly in early therapy, but CD8 counts showed no consistent change.

In this sample, this clonotype is medium-sized (0.01 to 0.1%). Alpha and beta constant-region primers primed reverse transcription of around 500 ng RNA. Each of the alpha and beta chains got its own library through chain-specific third strand synthesis with indices. A 5' RACE adapter with a random hexamer and the SP2 primer site was joined to cDNA. TCRdb ran MiXCR on the 5' RACE reads and lists one entry per CDR3 protein. The sample consists of around 4,300 distinct CDR3 sequences, less than 9.5% of them appearing once. The V and J ends lost 3 bases and 2 bases respectively, with 10 bases between them. Germline-derived CDR1 and CDR2 are MDHEN and SYDVKM. The CDR3 spans 14 residues. Whole blood was used without fractionation, so all unsorted peripheral T cells were included.

This receptor was identified in an adult with HIV infection. The sequencing used blood, collected before antiretroviral therapy. This rearrangement joins TRBV28 to TRBJ1-2; D not certain. The CDR3 sequence is CASSFGEQNYGYTF. CDR3 DNA sequence: TGTGCCAGCAGTTTTGGGGAGCAAAACTATGGCTACACCTTC.